This TCR beta chain was sequenced during a study of T cells in Graves' hyperthyroidism and ophthalmopathy. Germline V lookup: CDR1 GTSNPN, CDR2 SVGIG (reference sequence). The V end was cut by 8 bases, the J end by 3 bases, with 19 bases between. The CDR3 covers 14 residues. Not enrolled were patients with uncontrolled infection, other autoimmune disease, pregnancy or lactation. Regions amplified from RNA transcripts were the TCR beta CDR3 regions. During a first-round RT-PCR of the TCR CDR3, the HTBI primer set was used. TCRdb recomputed calls from the multiplex PCR reads with MiXCR, one row per CDR3 protein. The repertoire consists of 490,000 or so distinct CDR3 sequences, with about 20% occurring once and the leading ten covering about 50%. This clonotype was detected only a few times. Its antigen is undetermined. Findings of the study overall: Ophthalmopathy and stable hyperthyroidism were told apart by a 13 V-J model.

This receptor was identified in a man between 35 and 55 years old with Graves' ophthalmopathy. The V and J genes are TRBV30 and TRBJ2-5, with D possibly being TRBD1 (5 bases). The sample was blood. CDR3 sequence: CAERSQGRKETQYF. CDR3 DNA: TGTGCCGAACGGAGCCAGGGAAGGAAAGAGACCCAGTACTTC.